This TCR beta chain is from a study of T cells expressing NK-cell markers (dated by TCRdb to about 2020). Background on the whole study: TCR beta-chain repertoires were profiled in sorted CD3+CD56+NKG2C+, CD3+CD56+NKG2C- and CD3+CD56-NKG2C+ T-cell subsets from fewer than 10 donors. Among the eight sequenced donors, seven were HCMV-seropositive and one was HCMV-seronegative. Randomly selected healthy volunteers, three men and five women, were used as the eight sequenced donors. Libraries were sequenced as 2 x 150 bp reads on Illumina HiSeq 2000/2500, MiSeq or NextSeq.

Measured from the cysteine to the phenylalanine, the CDR3 is 18 residues long. DNA was not recorded. CDR1 and CDR2, looked up from the germline V gene, are SGHAT and FQNNGV. The sequencer was an Illumina HiSeq 2000. TCR beta cDNA libraries were prepared using 5'RACE template switching, which introduced a universal primer site and unique molecular identifiers. cDNA synthesis was primed from the TCR beta constant segment and was followed by two successive PCR amplification steps. The paper's data handling went like this. MIGEC handled demultiplexing of the reads and grouping by UMI, while MiTCR was used to assemble and quantify clonotypes. To exclude erroneous sequences, only TCR cDNA sequences supported by at least two reads were retained. Downstream repertoire analysis used the tcR package, and clonotypes were matched across fractions by CDR3 nucleotide sequence plus V segment. Antigen specificity was annotated against VDJdb with VDJmatch, allowing one amino acid substitution in CDR3. Each CDR3 protein sequence appears as one entry after TCRdb reprocessed the reads, and no DNA is included. The V and J calls and clone size are TCRdb's, not the authors'. This sample's records show 350,000 to 450,000 distinct CDR3 sequences. The top ten hold under 6.5% of the sample.

Details on this clonotype: The antigen it binds to is not known.

A commercial ELISA kit detecting HCMV-specific IgG in serum was used to determine HCMV serostatus. Ficoll density gradient centrifugation was used to isolate peripheral blood mononuclear cells from blood. General study outcomes and caveats: Whether the expanded NKG2C-expressing T cell clones were specific for HCMV antigens was left unclear. For roughly six donors, the dominant CD3+CD56+NKG2C+ clonotypes were among the top 10 CD8+ clonotypes and accounted for roughly 1.0-7.5% of CD8+ T cells. Those dominant clonotypes were again the most abundant among CD3+CD56-NKG2C+ cells in a handful of donors, at roughly 25-65%.

The sequenced sample consisted of blood T cells: a sorted CD56 or NKG2C T cell subset, CD4+ or CD8+ T cells, or bulk PBMC T cells (not recorded which). The V and J genes are TRBV11-2 and TRBJ2-3; TCRdb proposes TRBD2, but this gene call is untestable without DNA. This receptor was identified in a man aged 18-75 years in good health. This receptor carries the CDR3 CASSLDRGLAGGRDTQYF.